This passage covers 32 T cell receptor beta chains from one sample sequenced in a study of cytomegalovirus exposure and HLA in healthy donors. PCR employed 60 Vbeta and 13 Jbeta primers. The assay was immunoSEQ multiplex PCR, and TCRdb's table has in-frame clones only and misses some. The repertoire holds 150,000 to 200,000 clones, with over 60% as singletons. The sample taken for sequencing was PBMCs. The receptors come from a man between 45 and 60 years old in good health and CMV-seropositive.

This chain joins TRBV6-1 and TRBJ2-1; D is unclear. The CDR3 is made up of 15 amino acids. V was clipped by 2 bases and J by 1 base, with 9 bases between them. Per the germline V gene, CDR1 is MNHNS and CDR2 is SASEGT. This CDR3 reads CASSEWAGSYNEQFF. CDR3 nucleotides: TGTGCCAGCAGTGAATGGGCAGGATCCTACAATGAGCAGTTCTTC.

The chain joins TRBV7-9 to TRBJ2-2; D may be TRBD2 (5 bases). V lost 1 base, J lost 3 bases, and 9 bases lay in between. CDR3 size: 15 residues. Germline V CDR1 and CDR2: SEHNR, FQNEAQ (reference sequence). CDR3 bases: TGTGCCAGCAGCTTAGGGAGGCCGGACACCGGGGAGCTGTTTTTT. Translated, it gives CASSLGRPDTGELFF.

The V call is TRBV27, the J call TRBJ2-2; TRBD2 matches at 8 bases. CDR1 is MNHEY and CDR2 is SMNVEV in the germline V gene (reference sequence). Germline trimming cut 5 bases from V and 5 bases from J; bases unmatched to any gene: 1. CDR3 length equals 13 residues. Here the CDR3 DNA reads TGTGCCAGCAGTCGGGGGGGGACCGGGGAGCTGTTTTTT. Translated, it gives CASSRGGTGELFF.

This clone was seen only once. The chain uses TRBV15 and TRBJ2-7; 7 bases align to TRBD1. The CDR3 extends over 12 amino acids. Trimming removed 9 bases from V and 5 bases from J; junction bases left unmatched: 7. Germline V lookup: CDR1 LNHNV, CDR2 YYDKDF (reference sequence). CDR3 residues: CATKTGDNEQYF. CDR3 nucleotides: TGTGCCACTAAAACAGGGGACAACGAGCAGTACTTC.

This chain links TRBV5-1 with TRBJ2-7, with D perhaps matching TRBD1 (5 bases). V lost 7 bases and J 1 base, leaving 24 bases between the germline ends. There are 17 residues in the CDR3. CDR1 and CDR2 (germline): SGHRS, YFSETQ. CDR3 bases: TGCGCCAGCCGTTGGGGCTTTGAGAGCCTATCATCCTACGAGCAGTACGTC. Translating it yields CASRWGFESLSSYEQYV.

The chain employs TRBV6-1 and TRBJ2-5; TRBD1 matches at 9 bases. Germline-derived CDR1 and CDR2 are MNHNS and SASEGT. The CDR3 runs 17 residues. The junction had 11 bases not matched to a gene; V was cut back by 3 bases and J by 3 bases. CDR3 DNA sequence: TGTGCCAGCAGTGAGACTTGGGCCGGGACAGGGAAAGAGACCCAGTACTTC. Its protein product is CASSETWAGTGKETQYF.

Turning to this clone: An end of the junction does not agree with germline; a read error may underlie this. The chain uses TRBV10-3 and TRBJ1-1, with D possibly matching TRBD1 (5 bases). This CDR3 spans 18 amino acids. CDR1 is ENHRY and CDR2 is SYGVKD in the germline V gene. DNA for the CDR3: TGTGCTATCAGTGATCGTCAGGGCTCCGTGCTCGGGAACACTGAAGCTTTCTTT. Amino acids: CAISDRQGSVLGNTEAFF.

The V gene is TRBV2, the J gene TRBJ2-7; D perhaps matches TRBD2 (6 bases). The germline V gene encodes CDR1 SNHLY and CDR2 FYNNEI. V lost 5 bases, J lost 1 base, and 21 bases lay in between. The CDR3 covers 17 residues. The CDR3 protein is CASSSRNRAAGSYEQYF. CDR3 sequence (DNA): TGTGCCAGCAGTTCCAGGAACCGGGCGGCGGGATCCTACGAGCAGTACTTC. Together with reference TRBV2 and TRBJ2-7, the CDR3 gives the full variable domain: EPEVTQTPSHQVTQMGQEVILRCVPISNHLYFYWYRQILGQKVEFLVSFYNNEISEKSEIFDDQFSVERPDGSNFTLKIRSTKLEDSAMYFCASSSRNRAAGSYEQYFGPGTRLTVT.

The genes are TRBV6-5 and TRBJ2-7; maybe TRBD2 (6 bases). Looked up from germline, CDR1 is MNHEY and CDR2 is SVGAGI. V was pared by 2 bases and J by 1 base, with 12 bases between. This CDR3 region has 15 residues. The CDR3 bases are TGTGCCAGCAGTTACGGCGGGGTTGGGTCCTACGAGCAGTACTTC. It translates to CASSYGGVGSYEQYF.

The chain joins TRBV7-2 to TRBJ2-5; D not resolved. Germline assignment: CDR1 SGHTA and CDR2 FQGNSA. This CDR3 spans 11 amino acids. The ends were cut back, 4 bases at V and 2 bases at J, with 2 bases in the middle. The CDR3 nucleotides are TGTGCCAGCAGCTCGCAAGAGACCCAGTACTTC. Protein product: CASSSQETQYF.

V and J are TRBV28 and TRBJ1-5, with D hard to call. The CDR3 is made up of 17 amino acids. Per the germline V gene, CDR1 is MDHEN and CDR2 is SYDVKM. V lost 4 bases, J lost 3 bases, and 19 bases lay in between. The CDR3 sequence is CASSSPGVTANNQPQHF. The CDR3 coding sequence is TGTGCCAGCAGTTCCCCTGGTGTTACAGCCAACAATCAGCCCCAGCATTTT.

This rearrangement joins TRBV5-1 to TRBJ2-3; D unresolved. This CDR3 spans 15 amino acids. Trimming left V 0 bases short and J 1 base short, with 9 bases between. Germline CDR1 reads SGHRS; CDR2 reads YFSETQ. The CDR3 region is CASSLVGTRTDTQYF. The CDR3 region has the DNA TGCGCCAGCAGCTTGGTGGGCACCCGCACAGATACGCAGTATTTT.

The chain is built from TRBV5-4 and TRBJ2-3, with 12 nucleotides matching TRBD2. The trim removed 6 bases at V and 3 bases at J, leaving 11 bases unmatched. This CDR3 has 17 amino acids. CDR1 is SGHNT, CDR2 YYREEE, per germline (reference sequence). This CDR3 is CASTPAGLAGGTDTQYF. Written as DNA, the CDR3 is TGTGCCAGCACCCCGGCAGGGCTAGCGGGGGGGACAGATACGCAGTATTTT.

V and J are TRBV2 and TRBJ2-2; TRBD2 agrees at 12 bases. The trim removed 2 bases at V and 3 bases at J, leaving 10 bases unmatched. The CDR3 is made up of 19 amino acids. The germline gives CDR1 SNHLY, CDR2 FYNNEI. The CDR3 reads CASSETGLAGGPDTGELFF. CDR3 in DNA: TGTGCCAGCAGTGAAACGGGGCTAGCGGGGGGGCCGGACACCGGGGAGCTGTTTTTT.

The chain uses TRBV5-4 and TRBJ2-3; D possibly corresponds to TRBD2 (6 bases). This CDR3 spans 18 amino acids. Trimming left V 3 bases short and J 2 bases short, with 22 bases between. Germline V gene lookup returns CDR1 SGHNT and CDR2 YYREEE (reference sequence). The CDR3 sequence is CASSSSPGLSSSTDTQYF. The CDR3, as DNA: TGTGCCAGCAGCTCAAGCCCGGGACTTAGCTCGTCCACAGATACGCAGTATTTT.

The rearrangement joins TRBV18 to TRBJ1-5; 9 nucleotides align to TRBD1. The germline CDR1 and CDR2 sequences are KGHSH and LQKENI. With V trimmed by 6 bases and J by 4 bases, 7 bases remained unmatched. There are 15 residues in the CDR3. Here the CDR3 DNA reads TGTGCCAGCTCTTCCAGGACAGGGGAAAATCAGCCCCAGCATTTT. This sequence encodes CASSSRTGENQPQHF.

The genes are TRBV15 and TRBJ1-1; 7 bases agree with TRBD1. V shed 0 bases and J 5 bases; nucleotides not matched to a gene: 3. The CDR3 has 14 residues. Germline CDR1 LNHNV, CDR2 YYDKDF (reference sequence). This CDR3 reads CATSRDPGGTEAFF. CDR3 DNA: TGTGCCACCAGCAGAGACCCAGGGGGAACTGAAGCTTTCTTT. The complete variable domain, with remaining parts taken from reference TRBV15 and TRBJ1-1, reads DAMVIQNPRYQVTQFGKPVTLSCSQTLNHNVMYWYQQKSSQAPKLLFHYYDKDFNNEADTPDNFQSRRPNTSFCFLDIRSPGLGDTAMYLCATSRDPGGTEAFFGQGTRLTVV.

This chain links TRBV9 with TRBJ2-3, with TRBD2 matching over 10 bases. Looked up from germline, CDR1 is SGDLS and CDR2 is YYNGEE. V lost 3 bases, J lost 2 bases, and 6 bases stayed unmatched. The CDR3 is made up of 16 amino acids. The chain's CDR3 is CASSALAGGNTDTQYF. The CDR3, as DNA: TGTGCCAGCAGCGCATTAGCGGGGGGAAACACAGATACGCAGTATTTT.

In its sample, this clone was seen once. The chain joins TRBV9 to TRBJ2-3; 14 bases align to TRBD2. Unmatched junction bases numbered 1, after V lost 0 bases and J lost 1 base. The CDR3 is made up of 17 amino acids. Germline values: CDR1 SGDLS, CDR2 YYNGEE. The CDR3, as DNA: TGTGCCAGCAGCGTAGGGGGACTAGCGGGGGGCACAGATACGCAGTATTTT. Translating gives CASSVGGLAGGTDTQYF.

The chain recombines TRBV28 with TRBJ2-5; 10 nucleotides match TRBD1. CDR3 length: 16 amino acids. V dropped 5 bases and J dropped 1; count of bases not matched to a gene: 7. Germline V gene lookup returns CDR1 MDHEN and CDR2 SYDVKM. CDR3 nucleotide sequence: TGTGCCAGCAGTACCCGGGACAGGGGCCTCCAAGAGACCCAGTACTTC. It translates to CASSTRDRGLQETQYF.

The chain joins TRBV7-9 to TRBJ1-5; 12 nucleotides match TRBD1. The germline CDR1 and CDR2 sequences are SEHNR and FQNEAQ (reference sequence). CDR3 length: 18 amino acids. V lost 0 bases to trimming and J lost 1 base; unmatched junction nucleotides: 4. The CDR3 nucleotides are TGTGCCAGCAGCTTAGCGGGGACAGGGGGCGGAAGCAATCAGCCCCAGCATTTT. Amino acid sequence: CASSLAGTGGGSNQPQHF.

This rearrangement joins TRBV28 to TRBJ1-2, with D perhaps matching TRBD1 (5 bases). The CDR3 totals 12 residues. Germline V gene lookup returns CDR1 MDHEN and CDR2 SYDVKM. V was pared by 2 bases and J by 9 bases, with 10 bases between. In DNA form, the CDR3 reads TGTGCCAGCAGTTTAAAAGGGGCACGCTACACCTTC. Amino acid sequence: CASSLKGARYTF.

The rearrangement joins TRBV29-1 to TRBJ1-2; D may be TRBD1 (6 bases). Trimming cost V 7 bases and J 0 bases, with 9 bases left between them. The germline CDR1 and CDR2 sequences are SQVTM and ANQGSEA. The CDR3 is made up of 12 amino acids. In nucleotides, the CDR3 is TGCAGCGCCTGGACAGCTAACTATGGCTACACCTTC. It encodes CSAWTANYGYTF.

This rearrangement joins TRBV9 to TRBJ1-2; D might be TRBD1 (5 bases). The ends were cut back, 4 bases at V and 4 bases at J, with 17 bases in the middle. CDR1 and CDR2 from the germline V gene are SGDLS and YYNGEE. CDR3 size: 15 residues. CDR3 loop: CASSPRDPEVYGYTF. The DNA of the CDR3 is TGTGCCAGCAGCCCGCGGGACCCGGAGGTCTATGGCTACACCTTC. The whole variable domain, remainder taken from reference TRBV9 and TRBJ1-2, is DSGVTQTPKHLITATGQRVTLRCSPRSGDLSVYWYQQSLDQGLQFLIQYYNGEERAKGNILERFSAQQFPDLHSELNLSSLELGDSALYFCASSPRDPEVYGYTFGSGTRLTVV.

There are a few counts of this clone. The chain recombines TRBV5-6 with TRBJ2-3, with 7 bases identical to TRBD1. The CDR3 loop spans 15 amino acids. CDR1 SGHDT and CDR2 YYEEEE come from the germline V gene. Germline trimming cut 0 bases from V and 2 bases from J; bases unmatched to any gene: 3. CDR3 nucleotide sequence: TGTGCCAGCAGCTTGGGGACAGGATTCACAGATACGCAGTATTTT. It yields the protein CASSLGTGFTDTQYF.

This rearrangement joins TRBV5-1 to TRBJ2-3; D is perhaps TRBD2 (7 bases). The CDR3 has 15 residues. Trimming pared 6 bases from V and 3 bases from J, leaving 17 bases between. Germline V CDR1 and CDR2: SGHRS, YFSETQ. In DNA form, the CDR3 reads TGCGCCAGCAAGGAGGGGGGGGGCCGGACAGATACGCAGTATTTT. As protein: CASKEGGGRTDTQYF.

The gene calls are TRBV5-8 and TRBJ2-1, with TRBD1 identical over 8 bases. The CDR3 has 15 residues. The V gene's germline CDR1 is SGHTS and CDR2 YDEGEE. V was pared by 2 bases and J by 3 bases, with 4 bases of the junction left unmatched. In DNA form, the CDR3 reads TGTGCCAGCAGCTTCAGGGGGCAACTCTACAATGAGCAGTTCTTC. Protein sequence: CASSFRGQLYNEQFF.

The V gene is TRBV28, the J gene TRBJ1-5, with D unresolved. The CDR3 spans 16 residues. In germline, CDR1 is MDHEN, CDR2 SYDVKM. V was trimmed by 3 bases and J by 2 bases, leaving 14 bases between them. The CDR3 DNA reads TGTGCCAGCAGTTTCGTTCTAGTCTTCGGCAATCAGCCCCAGCATTTT. This translates into CASSFVLVFGNQPQHF. The complete variable domain, with remaining parts taken from reference TRBV28 and TRBJ1-5, reads DVKVTQSSRYLVKRTGEKVFLECVQDMDHENMFWYRQDPGLGLRLIYFSYDVKMKEKGDIPEGYSVSREKKERFSLILESASTNQTSMYLCASSFVLVFGNQPQHFGDGTRLSIL.

With regard to this clone: One end of the junction does not line up with germline, which may come from a read error. The chain is built from TRBV2 and TRBJ1-1; a weak D match, TRBD1 (5 bases). The germline V gene has CDR1 SNHLY and CDR2 FYNNEI. The CDR3 covers 14 residues. Here the CDR3 reads CAARTNTGTEINLF. The CDR3 DNA is TGTGCCGCTAGGACTAATACCGGGACCGAGATCAATCTCTTT.

This chain uses TRBV5-1 with TRBJ1-2; possible D gene TRBD1, 5 bases. Germline V lookup: CDR1 SGHRS, CDR2 YFSETQ. The germline V and J ends were trimmed by 0 bases and 6 bases, with 15 bases remaining between them. The CDR3 sequence is 15 residues long. CDR3 amino acids: CASSLGGAGRDGYTF. In nucleotides, the CDR3 is TGCGCCAGCAGCTTGGGCGGGGCGGGACGCGATGGCTACACCTTC.

This clone was counted a few times. V is TRBV30 and J is TRBJ1-1; weak D call: TRBD1 (6 bases). The CDR3 totals 15 residues. V lost 0 bases to trimming and J lost 11 bases, with 22 bases between them. Germline assignment: CDR1 GTSNPN and CDR2 SVGIG (reference sequence). Here the CDR3 reads CAWSVAGGESSSAFF. CDR3 nucleotide sequence: TGTGCCTGGAGTGTAGCTGGGGGCGAATCCTCTTCGGCTTTCTTT. Based on the CDR3 plus reference TRBV30 and TRBJ1-1, the full variable domain is SQTIHQWPATLVQPVGSPLSLECTVEGTSNPNLYWYRQAAGRGLQLLFYSVGIGQISSEVPQNLSASRPQDRQFILSSKKLLLSDSGFYLCAWSVAGGESSSAFFGQGTRLTVV.

CDR3 DNA: TGTGCCAGCAGCCAAGATTGGCGAAGGGGTGAAGCTTTCTTT. The encoded protein is CASSQDWRRGEAFF. The chain is built from TRBV14 and TRBJ1-1; tentatively, D is TRBD1 (5 bases). The V and J ends lost 0 bases and 7 bases respectively, with 12 bases between them. The CDR3 runs to 14 residues. From germline, CDR1 is SGHDN and CDR2 FVKESK.